Below are 16 T cell receptor beta chains sequenced from a single sample in a study of T cell repertoires in cytomegalovirus infection. TCRdb re-derived calls from the reads in MiXCR, one entry per CDR3 protein. Among a few hundred thousand distinct CDR3 sequences listed, approximately 26% were seen once. The sample was PBMCs. The source of these receptors is a human donor in good health (CMV status not recorded). Some clones in this sample may be carry-over from other donors' samples.

The chain couples TRBV24-1 to TRBJ2-1; TRBD1 or TRBD2 may be the D gene (5 bases each). Germline-derived CDR1 and CDR2 are KGHDR and SFDVKD. This CDR3 region has 17 residues. V was trimmed by 0 bases and J by 7 bases, leaving 18 bases between them. CDR3 in DNA: TGTGCCACCAGTGATTTGCCGGCCGGGACCGGGGTAAATGAGCAGTTCTTC. Translating gives CATSDLPAGTGVNEQFF.

There are a few counts of this clonotype. The chain has TRBV7-2 and TRBJ2-1, with 10 bases that match TRBD2. The CDR3 runs 16 residues. Germline loops: CDR1 SGHTA, CDR2 FQGNSA. The V and J ends lost 2 bases and 9 bases, in that order; junction bases with no gene match: 10. CDR3 region: CASSLLESSGGGEQFF. In nucleotides, the CDR3 is TGTGCCAGCAGCTTATTAGAGTCTAGCGGGGGAGGTGAGCAGTTCTTC.

This clonotype was detected a few times. The J gene is TRBJ2-1, the V gene TRBV4-1; a weak D match, TRBD1 (5 bases). Trimming cost V 3 bases and J 4 bases, with 7 bases left between them. The germline CDR1 and CDR2 sequences are MGHRA and YSYEKL. The CDR3 contains 13 residues. The CDR3 bases are TGCGCCAGCAGCCAGGGGCCATACAATGAGCAGTTCTTC. Amino acids: CASSQGPYNEQFF.

The chain uses TRBV29-1 and TRBJ2-2; the match to TRBD2 covers 14 bases. Germline V lookup: CDR1 SQVTM, CDR2 ANQGSEA. J lost 2 bases, V lost 7 bases, and 3 bases had no gene match. This CDR3 has 15 amino acids. The CDR3 bases are TGCAGCGCGGGACTAGCGGGAGATAACACCGGGGAGCTGTTTTTT. Amino acid sequence: CSAGLAGDNTGELFF.

The chain combines TRBV30 with TRBJ2-2; D gene ambiguous. Trimming stripped 1 base from V and 3 bases from J, with 12 bases between. There are 15 residues in the CDR3. The germline V gene has CDR1 GTSNPN and CDR2 SVGIG (reference sequence). The CDR3 spells CAWSGWAGYTGELFF. The CDR3 region has the DNA TGTGCCTGGAGTGGTTGGGCAGGTTACACCGGGGAGCTGTTTTTT.

This clonotype occurred a few times. This chain uses TRBV4-2 with TRBJ2-1; TRBD2 agrees at 9 bases. Germline loops: CDR1 LGHNA, CDR2 YNFKEQ. V shed 4 bases, J shed 6 bases, and the junction held 7 bases outside the gene matches. The CDR3 has 15 residues. The CDR3 loop reads CASSPLREGPNEQFF. CDR3 coding DNA: TGTGCCAGCAGCCCCCTGCGGGAGGGCCCCAATGAGCAGTTCTTC.

The gene calls are TRBV7-9 and TRBJ2-7, with D uncertain. Germline V CDR1 and CDR2: SEHNR, FQNEAQ (reference sequence). CDR3 length: 15 residues. The germline V and J ends were trimmed by 6 bases and 0 bases, with 15 bases remaining between them. CDR3 loop: CASSYPSGSSYEQYF. In DNA form, the CDR3 reads TGTGCCAGCAGTTATCCATCCGGTAGCTCCTACGAGCAGTACTTC.

The genes are TRBV6-2 or TRBV6-3 and TRBJ2-7; 11 bases fit TRBD2. Germline trimming cut 6 bases from V and 5 bases from J; bases unmatched to any gene: 9. Germline V CDR1 and CDR2: MNHEY, SVGEGT. There are 15 residues in the CDR3. CDR3 nucleotides: TGTGCCAGCAGCTACCCTAGCGGGAGGCCCCACGAGCAGTACTTC. Protein: CASSYPSGRPHEQYF.

This chain connects TRBV19 to TRBJ1-1, with D uncertain. V shed 3 bases and J shed 7 bases, with 12 bases lying between them. CDR1 is LNHDA and CDR2 is SQIVND in the germline V gene (reference sequence). The CDR3 has 13 amino acids. DNA for the CDR3: TGTGCCAGTAGTATTCCCCGGGGAGGTGAAGCTTTCTTT. Protein sequence: CASSIPRGGEAFF.

The genes are TRBV14 and TRBJ2-5, with D maybe TRBD1 (6 bases). This CDR3 is built from 13 residues. V shed 6 bases and J shed 4 bases, with 12 bases lying between them. In germline, CDR1 is SGHDN, CDR2 FVKESK. CDR3 sequence: CASSLQGIETQYF. In DNA form, the CDR3 reads TGTGCCAGCAGTCTACAGGGAATAGAGACCCAGTACTTC.

Only a few counts were recorded for this clonotype. The chain has TRBV20-1 and TRBJ2-2; TRBD2 matches at 10 bases. The CDR3 has 16 residues. CDR1 and CDR2 (germline): DFQATT, SNEGSKA (reference sequence). V was clipped by 3 bases and J by 7 bases; unmatched bases: 11. CDR3 loop: CSARRGAGTSVGELFF. Here the CDR3 DNA reads TGCAGTGCTAGGCGAGGTGCCGGGACTAGCGTCGGGGAGCTGTTTTTT.

In this sample, this clonotype turned up many times. The CDR3 DNA reads as TGTGCCAGCAGCTTATCGTCCGGGGAAGGATCACCCCTCCACTTT. Its protein product is CASSLSSGEGSPLHF. The genes are TRBV7-6 and TRBJ1-6; D not certain. Trimming removed 2 bases at V and 10 bases at J, with 15 bases between. In germline, CDR1 is SGHVS, CDR2 FNYEAQ. The CDR3 spans 15 residues.

The chain has TRBV11-1 and TRBJ2-7; TRBD1 is a possible D gene (6 bases). Germline values: CDR1 SGHAT, CDR2 FQDESV (reference sequence). The CDR3 length is 13 residues. V was shortened by 1 base and J by 5 bases, with 9 bases between the two germline ends. CDR3 DNA sequence: TGTGCCAGCAGCTTAGGGACAGACGACGAGCAGTACTTC. Its protein product is CASSLGTDDEQYF.

The gene calls are TRBV20-1 and TRBJ1-4; 11 bases map to TRBD1. After removal of 6 bases from V and 7 bases from J, the junction contained 7 bases not matched to a gene. The germline CDR1 and CDR2 sequences are DFQATT and SNEGSKA (reference sequence). CDR3 length: 14 amino acids. CDR3 sequence (DNA): TGCAGTGCAAGGACAGGGGGCCGGATTGAAAAACTGTTTTTT. As protein: CSARTGGRIEKLFF.

DNA for the CDR3: TGCGCCAGCAGTGAGTCGCCGACAGCCTACGAGCAGTACGTC. It yields the protein CASSESPTAYEQYV. V gene TRBV10-1 combines with J gene TRBJ2-7; D possibly corresponds to TRBD1 (5 bases). Trimming removed 0 bases from V and 2 bases from J, with 8 bases in between. Germline V lookup: CDR1 WNHNN, CDR2 SYGVQD (reference sequence). The length of the CDR3 is 14 residues.

There are a few counts of this clonotype. The gene calls are TRBV15 and TRBJ2-1, with D unclear. The CDR3 sequence is 13 residues long. The V gene lost 2 bases and the J gene lost 3 bases, with 5 bases spanning the gap. Germline-derived CDR1 and CDR2 are LNHNV and YYDKDF (reference sequence). The CDR3 bases are TGTGCCACCAGCAGATACATCTACAATGAGCAGTTCTTC. Translating gives CATSRYIYNEQFF.